These 12 T cell receptor beta chains originate from one sample sequenced in a study of blood T cell repertoires in COVID-19. Assay used: immunoSEQ multiplex PCR; TCRdb lists only in-frame clones, some missing. The sample shows about 120,000 clones, about 70% of them seen only once. Sequenced: peripheral blood. Source of these receptors: a woman in her 70s with acute or convalescent COVID-19.

V and J are TRBV4-1 and TRBJ2-1; TRBD1 agrees at 7 bases. The germline V gene has CDR1 MGHRA and CDR2 YSYEKL. This CDR3 is built from 13 residues. V dropped 2 bases and J dropped 9; count of bases not matched to a gene: 4. CDR3 nucleotides: TGCGCCAGCAGCCAACCAGGGGGTGTTGAGCAGTTCTTC. Amino acid sequence: CASSQPGGVEQFF.

This clone was seen just once. The CDR3, as DNA: TGTGCCAGCAGTGTGTCAGGTGCTGGCGAGCAGTACTTC. Encoded protein: CASSVSGAGEQYF. J is TRBJ2-7 and V is TRBV2; no clear D gene. Germline V lookup: CDR1 SNHLY, CDR2 FYNNEI. V shed 4 bases and J shed 6 bases, with 13 bases lying between them. The CDR3 is 13 amino acids.

This sequence joins TRBV13 and TRBJ1-1; tentative D call: TRBD1 (5 bases). Trimming took off 5 bases at V and 0 bases at J, with 16 bases between the two ends. Germline CDR1 is PRHDT and CDR2 is FYEKMQ (reference sequence). The CDR3 contains 16 residues. The CDR3 sequence is CASSLRQRPMNTEAFF. CDR3 coding DNA: TGTGCCAGCAGCCTCAGACAGCGCCCCATGAACACTGAAGCTTTCTTT. The entire variable domain, with the rest obtained from reference TRBV13 and TRBJ1-1, is as follows: AAGVIQSPRHLIKEKRETATLKCYPIPRHDTVYWYQQGPGQDPQFLISFYEKMQSDKGSIPDRFSAQQFSDYHSELNMSSLELGDSALYFCASSLRQRPMNTEAFFGQGTRLTVV.

The rearrangement uses TRBV4-3 and TRBJ1-2, with 9 bases aligning to TRBD1. The CDR3 is 15 amino acids. Per germline, CDR1 LGHNA and CDR2 YSLEER. The V and J ends lost 3 bases and 4 bases, in that order; junction bases with no gene match: 6. The CDR3 loop reads CASSQSGTGSYGYTF. CDR3 bases: TGCGCCAGCAGCCAGAGCGGGACAGGGTCCTATGGCTACACCTTC.

The chain carries TRBV3-1 (or the pseudogene TRBV3-2) and TRBJ2-7, with 14 bases lining up with TRBD2. Trimming removed 2 bases from V and 6 bases from J; junction bases left unmatched: 9. Germline CDR1 reads LGHDT; CDR2 reads YNNKEL (reference sequence). The CDR3 length is 17 residues. The CDR3 spells CASSQSRGLAGGGEQYF. CDR3 sequence (DNA): TGTGCCAGCAGCCAAAGCCGAGGACTAGCGGGAGGAGGCGAGCAGTACTTC.

CDR3 protein: CASNFRDTEAFF. The CDR3 nucleotides read TGTGCCAGTAACTTTAGAGACACTGAAGCTTTCTTT. V is TRBV19 and J is TRBJ1-1; D is ambiguous. The CDR3 totals 12 residues. Germline CDR1 is LNHDA and CDR2 is SQIVND (reference sequence). The V end lost 7 bases, the J end lost 3 bases, and 9 bases lay between the germline ends.

This clone has a single count. V is TRBV3-1 (or the pseudogene TRBV3-2) and J is TRBJ1-2; 7 positions agree with TRBD1. In germline, CDR1 is LGHDT, CDR2 YNNKEL (reference sequence). The junction had 10 bases not matched to a gene; V was cut back by 5 bases and J by 7 bases. This CDR3 contains 14 residues. In nucleotides, the CDR3 is TGTGCCAGCAGCACCGGACCGACAGGGAGTGGCTACACCTTC. Protein: CASSTGPTGSGYTF.

This chain uses TRBV5-1 with TRBJ2-6; TRBD1 is a possible D gene (6 bases). Trimming pared 4 bases from V and 1 base from J, leaving 9 bases between. This CDR3 spans 15 amino acids. Germline V CDR1 and CDR2: SGHRS, YFSETQ. DNA of the CDR3: TGCGCCAGCAGCCTACAGGGTTCTGGGGCCAACGTCCTGACTTTC. Translation gives CASSLQGSGANVLTF.

This clone was found many times. This chain connects TRBV7-2 to TRBJ2-1; 11 positions agree with TRBD1. Germline lookup yields CDR1 SGHTA and CDR2 FQGNSA. V gave up 5 bases and J gave up 6 bases; unmatched junction bases: 3. This CDR3 is 14 amino acids long. CDR3 nucleotide sequence: TGTGCCAGCAGCGAGGACAGGGGGCCCAATGAGCAGTTCTTC. This codes for CASSEDRGPNEQFF.

This sequence joins TRBV10-3 and TRBJ1-1, with D maybe TRBD1 (5 bases). Germline CDR1 reads ENHRY; CDR2 reads SYGVKD. V was trimmed by 3 bases and J by 0 bases, leaving 5 bases between them. This CDR3 has 13 amino acids. As DNA, the CDR3 is TGTGCCATCAGTGACAGGGTGAACACTGAAGCTTTCTTT. This encodes CAISDRVNTEAFF.

The chain is built from TRBV7-3 and TRBJ2-5, with D unresolved. V shed 1 base and J shed 1 base, with 10 bases lying between them. Germline V lookup: CDR1 SGHTA, CDR2 FQGTGA. This CDR3 has 15 residues. CDR3 nucleotides: TGTGCCAGCAGCTTAAATTCAGTTTCCCAAGAGACCCAGTACTTC. Protein sequence: CASSLNSVSQETQYF.

This clone was picked up a small number of times. The chain uses TRBV7-2 and TRBJ2-7, with TRBD1 matching over 7 bases. The CDR3 runs to 15 residues. Per germline, CDR1 SGHTA and CDR2 FQGNSA. Losses at the gene ends were 5 bases for V and 5 bases for J; bases not matched to a gene: 12. In nucleotides, the CDR3 is TGTGCCAGCAGCCATGAGACAGGGCGGATGGACGAGCAGTACTTC. This translates into CASSHETGRMDEQYF.